Given below is one TCR beta chain in context. CDR1 and CDR2 from the germline V gene are MDHEN and SYDVKM. V lost 10 bases, J lost 5 bases, and 16 bases stayed unmatched. The CDR3 is 15 residues long. This sample is drawn from a study of control samples from healthy donors and cancer patients. Produced via immunoSEQ multiplex PCR; TCRdb's table is partial and in-frame only. The sample carries about 150,000 clones, approximately 93% recorded once. This chain links TRBV28 with TRBJ1-1, with 7 bases lining up with TRBD1. The TCR originated in a man aged 35-49 years in good health. Input material: blood. CDR3 region: CATTFTTGRKTEAFF. CDR3 DNA: TGTGCCACCACCTTTACGACAGGGAGAAAGACTGAAGCTTTCTTT.